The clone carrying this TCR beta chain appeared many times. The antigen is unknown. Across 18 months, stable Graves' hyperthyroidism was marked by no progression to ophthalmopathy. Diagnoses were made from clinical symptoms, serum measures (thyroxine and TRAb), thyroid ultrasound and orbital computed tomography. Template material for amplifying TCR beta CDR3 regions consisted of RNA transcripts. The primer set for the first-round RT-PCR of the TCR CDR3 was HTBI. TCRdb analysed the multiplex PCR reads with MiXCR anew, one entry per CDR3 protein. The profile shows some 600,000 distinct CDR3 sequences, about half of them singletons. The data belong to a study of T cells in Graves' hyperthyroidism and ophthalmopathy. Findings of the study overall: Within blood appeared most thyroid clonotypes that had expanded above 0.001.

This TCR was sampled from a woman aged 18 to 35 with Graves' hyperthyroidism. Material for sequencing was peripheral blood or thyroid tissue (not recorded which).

The DNA for the CDR3 is TGTGCCAGCAGCCGGGACATCGAAGAGACCCAGTACTTC. Translating it yields CASSRDIEETQYF. This rearrangement joins TRBV6-5 to TRBJ2-5, with D perhaps TRBD1 (6 bases). Germline V gene sequence: CDR1 MNHEY, CDR2 SVGAGI. The germline V and J ends were trimmed by 6 bases and 3 bases, with 11 bases remaining between them. This CDR3 has 13 residues.